One sample yielded the 10 T cell receptor beta chains listed below, sequenced in a study of identical twins. TCRdb re-called the 5' RACE reads with MiXCR, one entry per CDR3 protein. The sample lists 1.5 million to 2 million distinct CDR3 sequences; about 32% were seen once. Material: cord blood. These receptors were collected from a newborn girl in good health.

Only a few counts were recorded for this clonotype. The gene calls are TRBV7-9 and TRBJ1-2, with a possible D match to TRBD1 (5 bases). Trimming cost V 2 bases and J 6 bases, with 13 bases left between them. This CDR3 spans 14 amino acids. Germline V lookup: CDR1 SEHNR, CDR2 FQNEAQ (reference sequence). In DNA form, the CDR3 reads TGTGCCAGCAGCTTAAGCGTCCCCAGGGATGGCTACACCTTC. As protein: CASSLSVPRDGYTF.

This clonotype was found once. This chain joins TRBV7-9 and TRBJ1-1; a possible D gene is TRBD1 (5 bases). V was cut by 0 bases and J by 7 bases, with 12 bases left in between. CDR1 and CDR2 (germline): SEHNR, FQNEAQ (reference sequence). The CDR3 is 14 amino acids. CDR3 in amino acids: CASSLASGVREAFF. The DNA of the CDR3 is TGTGCCAGCAGCTTAGCTTCGGGGGTTCGTGAAGCTTTCTTT. The whole variable domain, remainder taken from reference TRBV7-9 and TRBJ1-1, is DTGVSQNPRHKITKRGQNVTFRCDPISEHNRLYWYRQTLGQGPEFLTYFQNEAQLEKSRLLSDRFSAERPKGSFSTLEIQRTEQGDSAMYLCASSLASGVREAFFGQGTRLTVV.

This chain links TRBV20-1 with TRBJ2-7; weak D call: TRBD2 (10 bases). V was shortened by 4 bases and J by 0 bases, with 31 bases between the two germline ends. CDR3 length equals 20 residues. Germline V CDR1 and CDR2: DFQATT, SNEGSKA (reference sequence). This CDR3 is CSAMEPRDRVPSGGSYEQYF. The DNA of the CDR3 is TGCAGTGCTATGGAACCCCGGGACAGGGTGCCTAGCGGGGGCTCCTACGAGCAGTACTTC.

The chain is built from TRBV19 and TRBJ2-5, with D perhaps TRBD2 (6 bases). V lost 2 bases to trimming and J lost 7 bases, with 29 bases between them. CDR1 and CDR2 from the germline V gene are LNHDA and SQIVND (reference sequence). CDR3 length equals 19 residues. CDR3 protein: CASSIRTNLQGMSFATQYF. The CDR3 region has the DNA TGTGCCAGTAGTATACGGACTAACCTCCAAGGAATGTCGTTTGCGACCCAGTACTTC.

The gene calls are TRBV27 and TRBJ2-7; 9 bases are shared with TRBD1. This CDR3 is 16 amino acids long. Trimming at V came to 6 bases and at J to 2 bases, leaving 11 bases not matched to a gene. CDR1 and CDR2 (germline): MNHEY, SMNVEV (reference sequence). The CDR3 region is CASRNYQGTGTYEQYF. CDR3 DNA: TGTGCCAGCAGGAATTACCAGGGGACAGGGACCTACGAGCAGTACTTC.

This clonotype was seen a few times. CDR3 sequence reads: CSAAQLAGAYNEQFF. CDR3 nucleotides: TGCAGTGCTGCCCAACTAGCGGGAGCGTACAATGAGCAGTTCTTC. The J gene is TRBJ2-1, the V gene TRBV20-1, with 11 bases aligning to TRBD2. The V segment lost 5 bases and the J segment 4 bases; nucleotides outside the gene matches: 7. The CDR3 spans 15 residues. Germline values: CDR1 DFQATT, CDR2 SNEGSKA (reference sequence).

This chain uses TRBV6-5 with TRBJ2-7; the match to TRBD2 covers 14 bases. V lost 6 bases, J lost 0 bases, and 1 base stayed unmatched. The CDR3 spans 15 residues. Per germline, CDR1 MNHEY and CDR2 SVGAGI. The CDR3 loop is CASRGLAGASYEQYF. The CDR3 region has the DNA TGTGCCAGCAGGGGACTAGCGGGGGCCTCCTACGAGCAGTACTTC.

The CDR3 coding sequence is TGTACCAGCAGCTTAAGGGGCTACGAGCAGTACTTC. As protein: CTSSLRGYEQYF. V gene TRBV7-2 combines with J gene TRBJ2-7; D possibly corresponds to TRBD1 (5 bases). V was clipped by 2 bases and J by 3 bases, with 5 bases between them. Looked up from germline, CDR1 is SGHTA and CDR2 is FQGNSA. This CDR3 is built from 12 residues.

This clonotype was found many times. The chain has TRBV10-3 and TRBJ1-2; D possibly corresponds to TRBD1 (6 bases). The CDR3 covers 11 residues. Deletions cut 7 bases from V and 9 bases from J, with 12 bases between. Germline V gives CDR1 ENHRY, CDR2 SYGVKD. CDR3 DNA sequence: TGTGCCATCACGGCAGGGGATCGCTACACCTTC. Translated: CAITAGDRYTF.

This chain links TRBV10-3 with TRBJ1-1; 12 bases map to TRBD1. Trimming took 3 bases from V and 4 from J; bases not matched to a gene: 3. Germline values: CDR1 ENHRY, CDR2 SYGVKD. This CDR3 is 15 amino acids long. CDR3 amino acids: CAISETGQGATEAFF. The DNA for the CDR3 is TGTGCCATCAGTGAAACGGGACAGGGGGCCACTGAAGCTTTCTTT.